The 27 T cell receptor beta chains presented below share a single source sample, sequenced in a study of T cell responses to AZD1222 COVID-19 vaccine. This table comes from immunoSEQ multiplex PCR, and its TCRdb copy is limited to in-frame clones, with some not included. The top ten clones hold around 18% of a sample with 150,000 to 170,000 clones, roughly 90% of them seen once. Sequenced here: peripheral blood, sampled on day 0 of AZD1222 vaccination. These receptors originate from an adult in good health.

The chain has TRBV27 and TRBJ1-4; 9 bases are a match to TRBD1. This CDR3 contains 16 residues. The germline CDR1 and CDR2 sequences are MNHEY and SMNVEV (reference sequence). The J segment lost 7 bases and the V segment lost 4 bases, leaving 10 bases of the junction unmatched. The CDR3 nucleotides are TGTGCCAGCAGTTCTCTTACAGGGGGCGGGAGTGAAAAACTGTTTTTT. Residues: CASSSLTGGGSEKLFF.

The V call is TRBV7-9, the J call TRBJ2-3; maybe TRBD2 (7 bases). The V end was cut by 11 bases, the J end by 3 bases, with 15 bases between. CDR3 length: 13 amino acids. CDR1 SEHNR and CDR2 FQNEAQ come from the germline V gene (reference sequence). This CDR3 reads CALLGGGTDTQYF. CDR3 coding DNA: TGTGCCCTATTAGGGGGGGGAACAGATACGCAGTATTTT. Full variable domain (remainder filled in from reference TRBV7-9 and TRBJ2-3): DTGVSQNPRHKITKRGQNVTFRCDPISEHNRLYWYRQTLGQGPEFLTYFQNEAQLEKSRLLSDRFSAERPKGSFSTLEIQRTEQGDSAMYLCALLGGGTDTQYFGPGTRLTVL.

V and J are TRBV18 and TRBJ1-6; 7 bases match TRBD1. Per germline, CDR1 KGHSH and CDR2 LQKENI. CDR3 length equals 15 residues. With 1 base clipped from V and 8 bases from J, the junction kept 5 bases outside the gene matches. The CDR3 is CASSPLGQQDSPLHF. The CDR3 DNA reads TGTGCCAGCTCACCACTGGGACAGCAAGATTCACCCCTCCACTTT.

This chain links TRBV11-2 with TRBJ1-2; D gene ambiguous. CDR1 and CDR2 (germline): SGHAT, FQNNGV. The V end lost 2 bases, the J end lost 3 bases, and 4 bases lay between the germline ends. The CDR3 has 12 amino acids. In nucleotides, the CDR3 is TGTGCCAGCAGCTTACTCCACTATGGCTACACCTTC. Translated: CASSLLHYGYTF.

This clone was observed a few times. The chain recombines TRBV5-1 with TRBJ1-6, with D possibly being TRBD1 (5 bases). CDR3 size: 15 residues. V lost 0 bases and J lost 9, with 13 bases in between. From germline, CDR1 is SGHRS and CDR2 YFSETQ. In nucleotides, the CDR3 is TGCGCCAGCAGCTTGGACCAGGGAGGGAGTTCACCCCTCCACTTT. It yields the protein CASSLDQGGSSPLHF.

As concerns this clone: A read error may produce the germline difference seen at one junction end. The chain carries TRBV24-1 and TRBJ1-1; a possible D gene is TRBD1 (5 bases). Germline lookup yields CDR1 KGHDR and CDR2 SFDVKD. The CDR3 sequence is 14 residues long. CDR3 sequence: CATSDGGVNSEAFF. CDR3 coding DNA: TGTGCCACCAGTGATGGAGGGGTGAACAGTGAAGCTTTCTTT.

This clone showed up just once. The V gene is TRBV5-1, the J gene TRBJ1-2; D ambiguous. The germline V gene has CDR1 SGHRS and CDR2 YFSETQ. The ends were cut back, 0 bases at V and 4 bases at J, with 13 bases in the middle. The CDR3 is made up of 15 amino acids. In DNA, the CDR3 is TGCGCCAGCAGCTTGGGCGAGGGAACAGTCTATGGCTACACCTTC. Its translation is CASSLGEGTVYGYTF.

CDR3 loop: CASSYSGTETQYF. CDR3 DNA: TGTGCCAGCAGTTACTCAGGGACAGAGACCCAGTACTTC. The V and J genes are TRBV6-5 and TRBJ2-5, with D perhaps TRBD1 or TRBD2 (5 bases each). V lost 0 bases to trimming and J lost 4 bases, with 6 bases between them. This CDR3 is 13 amino acids long. The germline V gene encodes CDR1 MNHEY and CDR2 SVGAGI.

This clone appeared a single time. The V gene is TRBV19, the J gene TRBJ1-4; D not certain. CDR3 size: 13 residues. The germline V gene has CDR1 LNHDA and CDR2 SQIVND (reference sequence). Trimming removed 7 bases at V and 5 bases at J, with 11 bases between. The CDR3 loop reads CASKADSNEKLFF. CDR3 nucleotide sequence: TGTGCCAGTAAGGCAGACTCAAATGAAAAACTGTTTTTT.

V usage is TRBV24-1 and J usage is TRBJ1-3; 10 bases are a match to TRBD1. The CDR3 totals 17 residues. J lost 2 bases, V lost 4 bases, and 7 bases had no gene match. The V gene's germline CDR1 is KGHDR and CDR2 SFDVKD. The CDR3: CATSDGDRGAPGNTIYF. DNA of the CDR3: TGTGCCACCAGTGACGGGGACAGGGGAGCCCCTGGAAACACCATATATTTT.

The V gene is TRBV14, the J gene TRBJ1-1, with D unclear. Trimming left V 5 bases short and J 8 bases short, with 12 bases between. CDR1 is SGHDN and CDR2 is FVKESK in the germline V gene. The length of the CDR3 is 12 residues. The CDR3, as DNA: TGTGCCAGCAGCTACGTTTTCGGGGAAGCTTTCTTT. Residues: CASSYVFGEAFF.

This rearrangement joins TRBV5-1 to TRBJ2-7; D might be TRBD1 (6 bases). Germline V gives CDR1 SGHRS, CDR2 YFSETQ. V was cut by 4 bases and J by 0 bases, with 14 bases left in between. This CDR3 is 15 amino acids long. The CDR3 loop reads CASSGTGLSSYEQYF. CDR3 in DNA: TGCGCCAGCAGCGGAACAGGGCTCTCCTCCTACGAGCAGTACTTC. Full variable domain (remainder filled in from reference TRBV5-1 and TRBJ2-7): KAGVTQTPRYLIKTRGQQVTLSCSPISGHRSVSWYQQTPGQGLQFLFEYFSETQRNKGNFPGRFSGRQFSNSRSEMNVSTLELGDSALYLCASSGTGLSSYEQYFGPGTRLTVT.

This rearrangement joins TRBV29-1 to TRBJ1-1, with a weak D call TRBD1 (6 bases). CDR1 is SQVTM and CDR2 is ANQGSEA in the germline V gene. The CDR3 spans 12 residues. Trimming stripped 4 bases from V and 4 bases from J, with 10 bases between. In nucleotides, the CDR3 is TGCAGCGTTGGAGGGGGTCCCACTGAAGCTTTCTTT. This gives the protein CSVGGGPTEAFF.

This clone was found once. The chain couples TRBV30 to TRBJ1-5; a weak D match, TRBD1 (5 bases). The CDR3 consists of 12 residues. V lost 7 bases to trimming and J lost 5 bases, with 12 bases between them. Per the germline V gene, CDR1 is GTSNPN and CDR2 is SVGIG (reference sequence). The CDR3 DNA reads as TGTGCCTCATCCGACAGCGATCAGCCCCAGCATTTT. Protein product: CASSDSDQPQHF.

The chain uses TRBV5-1 and TRBJ2-3; possibly TRBD1 for D (5 bases). The germline CDR1 and CDR2 sequences are SGHRS and YFSETQ. The V and J ends lost 0 bases and 1 base respectively, with 15 bases between them. This CDR3 has 17 residues. CDR3 protein: CASSLEVRVWGTDTQYF. DNA for the CDR3: TGCGCCAGCAGCTTGGAAGTCAGGGTGTGGGGCACAGATACGCAGTATTTT.

This clone occurred once. This chain uses TRBV29-1 with TRBJ2-6; D not certain. The CDR3 extends over 14 amino acids. Trimming pared 4 bases from V and 2 bases from J, leaving 9 bases between. Germline V CDR1 and CDR2: SQVTM, ANQGSEA. The CDR3 spells CSVAAYAGANVLTF. The CDR3 coding sequence is TGCAGCGTTGCGGCCTACGCTGGGGCCAACGTCCTGACTTTC.

In regard to this clone: Within the sample, other DNA sequences also encode this same CDR3. The chain couples TRBV7-3 to TRBJ2-3; no clear D gene. This CDR3 has 13 residues. Per the germline V gene, CDR1 is SGHTA and CDR2 is FQGTGA. V shed 5 bases and J shed 0 bases, with 6 bases lying between them. CDR3 amino acids: CASSRSSTDTQYF. As DNA, the CDR3 is TGTGCCAGCAGCCGCTCTAGCACAGATACGCAGTATTTT.

The chain employs TRBV10-1 and TRBJ1-5; tentatively, D is TRBD1 (5 bases). Trimming removed 5 bases from V and 7 bases from J, with 12 bases in between. There are 13 residues in the CDR3. Germline CDR1 reads WNHNN; CDR2 reads SYGVQD (reference sequence). The CDR3 DNA reads TGCGCCAGCAGTATAGGGGTGGGACAGCCCCAGCATTTT. This codes for CASSIGVGQPQHF.

This chain uses TRBV6-2 or TRBV6-3 with TRBJ1-2; no clear D. The V end lost 2 bases, the J end lost 2 bases, and 9 bases lay between the germline ends. The V gene's germline CDR1 is MNHEY and CDR2 SVGEGT. The CDR3 is made up of 14 amino acids. CDR3 bases: TGTGCCAGCAGTTACCGAACATCAAACTATGGCTACACCTTC. Its translation: CASSYRTSNYGYTF.

The chain recombines TRBV7-3 with TRBJ2-7, with D uncertain. The V end was cut by 8 bases, the J end by 6 bases, with 11 bases between. The CDR3 length is 11 residues. Germline-derived CDR1 and CDR2 are SGHTA and FQGTGA. This CDR3 reads CASPPVGEQYF. CDR3 sequence (DNA): TGTGCCAGCCCACCAGTGGGCGAGCAGTACTTC. Together with reference TRBV7-3 and TRBJ2-7, the CDR3 gives the full variable domain: GAGVSQTPSNKVTEKGKYVELRCDPISGHTALYWYRQSLGQGPEFLIYFQGTGAADDSGLPNDRFFAVRPEGSVSTLKIQRTERGDSAVYLCASPPVGEQYFGPGTRLTVT.

V and J are TRBV7-2 and TRBJ1-1, with no clear D. Trimming removed 5 bases from V and 4 bases from J, with 11 bases in between. The CDR3 runs to 13 residues. Looked up from germline, CDR1 is SGHTA and CDR2 is FQGNSA. Written as DNA, the CDR3 is TGTGCCAGCAGCCAGGCATTCCTCACTGAAGCTTTCTTT. Translated, it gives CASSQAFLTEAFF.

The chain recombines TRBV7-2 with TRBJ2-7; 7 positions match TRBD1. Germline CDR1 reads SGHTA; CDR2 reads FQGNSA. The CDR3 totals 16 residues. J gave up 2 bases and V 5 bases, and 12 bases lay outside the gene matches. This CDR3 is CASSPSPTGTTYEQYF. CDR3 DNA: TGTGCCAGCAGCCCGTCTCCGACAGGGACAACCTACGAGCAGTACTTC.

This clone has only one observation. The CDR3 reads CASGGSGYTF. The CDR3 bases are TGTGCCAGCGGGGGATCTGGCTACACCTTC. The chain recombines TRBV12-3 or TRBV12-4 with TRBJ1-2, with D perhaps TRBD1 (5 bases). Trimming took off 8 bases at V and 7 bases at J, with 8 bases between the two ends. The CDR3 consists of 10 residues.

The chain combines TRBV27 with TRBJ1-5; unclear D gene. The germline gives CDR1 MNHEY, CDR2 SMNVEV (reference sequence). The ends were cut back, 4 bases at V and 2 bases at J, with 21 bases in the middle. This CDR3 contains 18 residues. The CDR3 coding sequence is TGTGCCAGCAGTTCCAAAGACTCAATCACCGAGGGCAATCAGCCCCAGCATTTT. Residues: CASSSKDSITEGNQPQHF.

V is TRBV25-1 and J is TRBJ2-7; no clear D. There are 13 residues in the CDR3. V was pared by 2 bases and J by 0 bases, with 5 bases between. Germline CDR1 and CDR2: MGHDK and SYGVNS. The CDR3 nucleotides are TGTGCCAGCAGTGAAACGCTCTCCTACGAGCAGTACTTC. It yields the protein CASSETLSYEQYF.

This clone has just one count. The V and J genes are TRBV6-4 and TRBJ2-2; D is undetermined. The CDR3 spans 13 residues. CDR1 MRHNA and CDR2 SNTAGT come from the germline V gene. The V end lost 2 bases, the J end lost 3 bases, and 4 bases lay between the germline ends. CDR3 sequence: CASSDKYTGELFF. The CDR3 DNA follows: TGTGCCAGCAGTGACAAGTACACCGGGGAGCTGTTTTTT.

This rearrangement joins TRBV3-1 (or the pseudogene TRBV3-2) to TRBJ1-2; D is perhaps TRBD1 (6 bases). Germline V gene sequence: CDR1 LGHDT, CDR2 YNNKEL (reference sequence). V shed 0 bases and J shed 4 bases, with 12 bases lying between them. The CDR3 loop spans 15 amino acids. Here the CDR3 reads CASSQDRQAPYGYTF. As DNA, the CDR3 is TGTGCCAGCAGCCAAGATCGACAGGCCCCCTATGGCTACACCTTC.